The rows below give T cell receptor beta chains drawn from one sample of a study of T cell responses to AZD1222 COVID-19 vaccine. This table comes from immunoSEQ multiplex PCR, and its TCRdb copy is limited to in-frame clones, with some not included. The sample records 150,000 to 200,000 clones, approximately 93% being singletons. The sequences come from peripheral blood, collected 28 days after the second AZD1222 dose. The receptor set was obtained from an adult who received the AZD1222 COVID-19 vaccine. Both conserved end residues are part of each CDR3. A D gene is named only where the DNA matches it firmly. The listing skips clone size in some rows; elsewhere it reads once, few, many or a size class.

V: TRBV30
size: -
J: TRBJ2-7
D: -
CDR3: CAWSKGLSYEQYF
DNA: TGTGCCTGGAGTAAAGGGCTCTCCTACGAGCAGTACTTC

V: TRBV2
size: -
J: TRBJ2-7
D: TRBD2
CDR3: CASSEGLAGLYEQYF
DNA: TGTGCCAGCAGTGAGGGACTAGCGGGACTCTACGAGCAGTACTTC

V: TRBV11-3
size: -
J: TRBJ2-1
D: -
CDR3: CASSPRGSGGNEQFF
DNA: TGTGCCAGCAGCCCAAGGGGGTCGGGGGGCAATGAGCAGTTCTTC

V: TRBV27
size: -
J: TRBJ2-7
D: -
CDR3: CASSSGQRALRGEQYF
DNA: TGTGCCAGCAGTTCCGGCCAACGGGCACTCCGGGGGGAGCAGTACTTC

V: TRBV5-1
size: -
J: TRBJ1-1
D: -
CDR3: CASSFDYRGTEAFF
DNA: TGCGCCAGCAGCTTTGACTACCGGGGCACTGAAGCTTTCTTT

V: TRBV27
size: once
J: TRBJ2-7
D: TRBD1
CDR3: CASSITGTGSYEQYF
DNA: TGTGCCAGCAGTATCACCGGGACAGGGAGCTACGAGCAGTACTTC

V: TRBV29-1
size: once
J: TRBJ1-5
D: TRBD1
CDR3: CSVGDTGAGQPQHF
DNA: TGCAGCGTTGGGGATACAGGGGCTGGGCAGCCCCAGCATTTT

V: TRBV6-4
size: -
J: TRBJ1-2
D: -
CDR3: CASSETDKGYGYTF
DNA: TGTGCCAGCAGTGAGACAGATAAAGGGTATGGCTACACCTTC

V: TRBV7-9
size: -
J: TRBJ2-1
D: TRBD2
CDR3: CATPGGDKFF
DNA: TGTGCCACCCCGGGGGGAGATAAGTTCTTC

V: TRBV19
size: once
J: TRBJ1-1
D: TRBD1
CDR3: CASQQGVLNTEAFF
DNA: TGTGCCAGTCAACAGGGGGTGCTAAACACTGAAGCTTTCTTT

V: TRBV25-1
size: -
J: TRBJ1-4
D: TRBD1
CDR3: CASSPLGQGATNEKLFF
DNA: TGTGCCAGCAGTCCCCTCGGACAGGGTGCAACTAATGAAAAACTGTTTTTT

V: TRBV9
size: -
J: TRBJ1-3
D: -
CDR3: CASSVDGGILGNTIYF
DNA: TGTGCCAGCAGCGTAGACGGGGGGATACTTGGAAACACCATATATTTT

V: TRBV5-1
size: -
J: TRBJ2-7
D: -
CDR3: CATRLLPSYEQYF
DNA: TGCGCCACCAGACTTCTTCCCTCCTACGAGCAGTACTTC

V: TRBV29-1
size: -
J: TRBJ2-3
D: -
CDR3: CSVDLQSTDTQYF
DNA: TGCAGCGTTGATCTACAGAGCACAGATACGCAGTATTTT

V: TRBV25-1
size: -
J: TRBJ1-2
D: TRBD1
CDR3: CASSGRTGGFYGYTF
DNA: TGTGCCAGCAGTGGGCGGACAGGGGGCTTCTATGGCTACACCTTC

V: TRBV7-6
size: once
J: TRBJ2-5
D: TRBD1
CDR3: CASSLRDRGGQETQYF
DNA: TGTGCCAGCAGCTTAAGGGACAGGGGTGGCCAAGAGACCCAGTACTTC

V: TRBV4-2
size: -
J: TRBJ1-4
D: -
CDR3: CASSKIPVVEKLFF
DNA: TGTGCCAGCAGCAAAATTCCCGTAGTTGAAAAACTGTTTTTT

V: TRBV30
size: -
J: TRBJ2-3
D: -
CDR3: CAWSVRSLTVSDTQYF
DNA: TGTGCCTGGAGTGTACGAAGCCTCACTGTGTCAGATACGCAGTATTTT

V: TRBV6-5
size: -
J: TRBJ1-3
D: TRBD1
CDR3: CATVDRGRNTIYF
DNA: TGTGCCACCGTCGACAGGGGGCGAAACACCATATATTTT

V: TRBV5-6
size: -
J: TRBJ1-4
D: -
CDR3: CASSPRRGVPNEKLFF
DNA: TGTGCCAGCAGCCCCAGGAGGGGGGTCCCTAATGAAAAACTGTTTTTT

V: TRBV7-6
size: -
J: TRBJ1-5
D: -
CDR3: CASSSRLGGKVNQPQHF
DNA: TGTGCCAGCAGCTCCCGTTTAGGAGGTAAAGTCAATCAGCCCCAGCATTTT

V: TRBV5-1
size: -
J: TRBJ1-1
D: -
CDR3: CASSWAGAGATEAFF
DNA: TGCGCCAGCAGCTGGGCAGGGGCCGGGGCCACTGAAGCTTTCTTT